This T cell receptor beta chain was sequenced during a study of blood T cell repertoires in COVID-19. Whole-study context: Samples came from the United States, Italy and Spain, spanning acute and convalescent COVID-19.

In the original analysis: Amplifying reference gene primers gave estimates of nucleated cell counts. Clones were sequenced by immunoSEQ multiplex PCR, and TCRdb holds only the in-frame ones, with some missing. That table furnishes V, J and clone size, whereas the DNA furnished D and trimming. The table shows 190,000 or so clones, with more than 85% occurring only once. The trim removed 10 bases at V and 4 bases at J, leaving 7 bases unmatched. The CDR3 totals 13 residues. In germline, CDR1 is MNHEY, CDR2 SVGAGI. This chain links TRBV6-5 with TRBJ2-7; TRBD2 matches at 10 bases. This sequence was found in a man aged 35-49 years with active or convalescent COVID-19. Sequenced sample: peripheral blood. The CDR3: CATRLAGDYEQYF. CDR3 DNA: TGTGCCACCAGACTAGCGGGTGATTACGAGCAGTACTTC.